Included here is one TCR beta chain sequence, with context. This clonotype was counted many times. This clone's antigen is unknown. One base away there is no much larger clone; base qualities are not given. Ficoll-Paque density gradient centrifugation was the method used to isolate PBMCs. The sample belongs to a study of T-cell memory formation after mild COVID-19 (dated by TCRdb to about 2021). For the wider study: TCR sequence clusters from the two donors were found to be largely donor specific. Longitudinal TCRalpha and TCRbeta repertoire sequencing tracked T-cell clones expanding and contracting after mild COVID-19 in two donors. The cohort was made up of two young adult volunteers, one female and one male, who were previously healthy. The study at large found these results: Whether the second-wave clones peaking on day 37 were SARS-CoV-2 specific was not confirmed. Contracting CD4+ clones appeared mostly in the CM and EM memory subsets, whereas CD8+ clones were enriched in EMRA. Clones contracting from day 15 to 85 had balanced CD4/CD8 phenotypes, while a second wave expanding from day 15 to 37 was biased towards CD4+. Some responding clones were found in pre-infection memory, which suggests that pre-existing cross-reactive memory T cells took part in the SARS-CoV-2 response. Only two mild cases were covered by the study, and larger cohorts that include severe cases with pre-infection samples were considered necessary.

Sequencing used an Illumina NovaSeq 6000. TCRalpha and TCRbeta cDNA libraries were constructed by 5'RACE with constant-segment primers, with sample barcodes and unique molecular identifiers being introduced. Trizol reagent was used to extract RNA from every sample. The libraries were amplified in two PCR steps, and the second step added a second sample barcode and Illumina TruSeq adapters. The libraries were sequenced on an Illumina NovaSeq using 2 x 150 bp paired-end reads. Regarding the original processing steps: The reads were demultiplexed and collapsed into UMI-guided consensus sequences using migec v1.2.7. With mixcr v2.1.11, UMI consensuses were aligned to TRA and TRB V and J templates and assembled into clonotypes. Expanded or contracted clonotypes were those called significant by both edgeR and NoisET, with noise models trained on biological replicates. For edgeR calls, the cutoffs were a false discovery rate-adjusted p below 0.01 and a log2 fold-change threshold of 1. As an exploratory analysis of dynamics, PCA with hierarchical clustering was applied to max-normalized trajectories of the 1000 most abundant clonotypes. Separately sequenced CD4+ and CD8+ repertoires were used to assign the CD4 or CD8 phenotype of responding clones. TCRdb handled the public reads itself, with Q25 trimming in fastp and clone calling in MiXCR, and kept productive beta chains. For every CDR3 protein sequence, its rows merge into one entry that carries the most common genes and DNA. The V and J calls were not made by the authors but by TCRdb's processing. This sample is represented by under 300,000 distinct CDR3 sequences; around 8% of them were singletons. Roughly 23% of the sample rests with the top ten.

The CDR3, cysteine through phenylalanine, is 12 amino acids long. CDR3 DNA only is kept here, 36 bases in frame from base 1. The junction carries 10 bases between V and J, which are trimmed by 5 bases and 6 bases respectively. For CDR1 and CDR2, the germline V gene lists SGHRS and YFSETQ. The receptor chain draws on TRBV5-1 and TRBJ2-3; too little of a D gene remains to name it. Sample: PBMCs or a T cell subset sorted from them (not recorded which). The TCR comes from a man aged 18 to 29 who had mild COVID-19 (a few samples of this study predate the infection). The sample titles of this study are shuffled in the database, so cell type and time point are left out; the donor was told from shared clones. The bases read TGCGCCAGCAGTTTTAAGTGGGATACGCAGTATTTT. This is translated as CASSFKWDTQYF.